These 13 T cell receptor beta chains were sequenced from one sample in a study of tumor and adjacent non-tumor tissue in lung cancer. Three rounds of nested PCR, following a modified ARM-PCR protocol, produced the TCRbeta library. One entry per CDR3 protein, called by TCRdb with MiXCR from the multiplex PCR reads. The sample comprises approximately 76,000 distinct CDR3 sequences, nearly 70% of which are singletons, and roughly 13% rests with the top ten. This sample's RNA came from whole unsorted tissue. The sequencing sample was made of lung tumor tissue. These receptors were obtained from a woman aged 70 to 79 with non-small cell lung cancer.

Points on this clonotype: Just one base apart from a much larger clone, this may be a read error. The gene calls are TRBV28 and TRBJ1-2; D gene unclear. Germline assignment: CDR1 MDHEN and CDR2 SYDVKM. The V end lost 3 bases, the J end lost 5 bases, and 16 bases lay between the germline ends. CDR3 length: 15 residues. The CDR3 nucleotides are TGTGCCAGCAGTTTCGCGGAGAGGTCACATTATGGCTACACCTTC. The encoded protein is CASSFAERSHYGYTF.

This clonotype has only a few counts. The V call is TRBV18, the J call TRBJ2-1, with TRBD2 matching over 9 bases. CDR3 length: 16 amino acids. J was trimmed by 8 bases and V by 4 bases; bases with no gene match: 12. CDR1 is KGHSH and CDR2 is LQKENI in the germline V gene. CDR3: CASSLSDGTSTHEQFF. The CDR3 DNA is TGTGCCAGCTCACTGTCCGACGGGACTAGCACGCATGAGCAGTTCTTC.

The genes are TRBV5-1 and TRBJ1-5, with 7 nucleotides matching TRBD1. From germline, CDR1 is SGHRS and CDR2 YFSETQ. CDR3 length equals 14 residues. The CDR3 loop reads CVTSLDRHNQPQHF. CDR3 sequence (DNA): TGCGTCACCAGTCTGGACAGGCACAATCAGCCCCAGCATTTT.

Comments on this clonotype: A much bigger clone sits one base away, suggesting this may be a read error. This chain links TRBV20-1 with TRBJ2-1; possibly TRBD2 for D (6 bases). Per the germline V gene, CDR1 is DFQATT and CDR2 is SNEGSKA (reference sequence). The CDR3 contains 13 residues. The CDR3 region is CSASGSGYNEEFF. Written as DNA, the CDR3 is TGCAGTGCTAGCGGTAGCGGATACAATGAGGAGTTCTTC.

This chain uses TRBV29-1 with TRBJ2-1, with TRBD2 matching 10 bases. The V and J ends lost 2 bases and 8 bases, in that order; junction bases with no gene match: 9. The CDR3 runs to 15 residues. Germline assignment: CDR1 SQVTM and CDR2 ANQGSEA. The CDR3: CSVEYTSGILHEQFF. CDR3 DNA: TGCAGCGTTGAATATACTAGCGGGATACTCCATGAGCAGTTCTTC.

Ten or more counts support this clonotype. The chain joins TRBV6-2 or TRBV6-3 to TRBJ2-7; TRBD2 agrees at 9 bases. The CDR3 is 14 residues long. The V and J ends lost 2 bases and 1 base, in that order; junction bases with no gene match: 0. Germline assignment: CDR1 MNHEY and CDR2 SVGEGT. CDR3 nucleotide sequence: TGTGCCAGCAGTTACGCGGGAGGGTCCTACGAGCAGTACTTC. It yields the protein CASSYAGGSYEQYF.

Details on this clonotype: The CDR3 end shows no conserved phenylalanine or tryptophan, and so a read error is likely. V usage is TRBV10-2 and J usage is TRBJ1-6, with a tentative D call TRBD1 (5 bases). Per the germline V gene, CDR1 is WSHSY and CDR2 is SAAADI. V was trimmed by 4 bases and J by 14 bases, leaving 18 bases between them. The CDR3 is made up of 14 amino acids. The CDR3, as DNA: TGCGCCAGCAGTGCTTGTCAGGGAAACCCATCCCTCCACTTG. Its protein is CASSACQGNPSLHL.

On this clonotype itself: Since no conserved phenylalanine or tryptophan closes the CDR3, a read error is the likely cause. This chain joins TRBV29-1 and TRBJ2-1; D may be TRBD1 (5 bases). From germline, CDR1 is SQVTM and CDR2 ANQGSEA. V gave up 6 bases and J gave up 10 bases, with 19 bases separating them. CDR3 length: 13 amino acids. The CDR3 region has the DNA TGCAGCGTAACACGGCAGGGCATAAACGAGCAGTTCTTG. Residues: CSVTRQGINEQFL.

The rearrangement uses TRBV6-5 and TRBJ2-1, with 8 bases lining up with TRBD1. With 0 bases clipped from V and 7 bases from J, the junction kept 26 bases outside the gene matches. From germline, CDR1 is MNHEY and CDR2 SVGAGI. CDR3 length: 22 residues. DNA for the CDR3: TGTGCCAGCAGTTACTCCCGGTCAAGACAGGGGTCCGACCCGAGGGCGGAGAATGAGCAGTTCTTC. Amino acids: CASSYSRSRQGSDPRAENEQFF.

With respect to this clonotype: Sequence at one end of the junction differs from germline and may be a read error. V usage is TRBV5-1 and J usage is TRBJ2-7; 7 nucleotides line up with TRBD2. This CDR3 is 15 amino acids long. The germline V gene has CDR1 SGHRS and CDR2 YFSETQ. Written as DNA, the CDR3 is TGCTCCAGCAGCCTACAACCTAGCGGAAATGATGAGCAGTACTTC. Residues: CSSSLQPSGNDEQYF.

A remark on this clonotype: One base away lies a much larger clone, so this may be a sequencing read error. V usage is TRBV4-1 and J usage is TRBJ2-7; D is tentatively TRBD1 or TRBD2 (6 bases each). Germline loops: CDR1 MGHRA, CDR2 YSYEKL. This CDR3 comprises 16 residues. V shed 1 base and J shed 8 bases, with 21 bases lying between them. The DNA of the CDR3 is TGCGCCAGCAGCCAAGTGGCCGGGACTGGGGGCCTCCAGCAGTACTTC. Protein sequence: CASSQVAGTGGLQQYF.

For this clonotype: At one of its ends the junction is not consistent with the germline gene, which may arise from a read error. V usage is TRBV4-1 and J usage is TRBJ1-1; D may be TRBD1 (6 bases). Looked up from germline, CDR1 is MGHRA and CDR2 is YSYEKL. The length of the CDR3 is 15 residues. The CDR3 reads CASTHAQGRNIEAFF. In DNA form, the CDR3 reads TGCGCTAGCACCCATGCACAGGGACGGAACATAGAAGCTTTCTTT.

This clonotype was seen once. The chain joins TRBV20-1 to TRBJ2-1; 10 nucleotides line up with TRBD2. The V segment lost 1 base and the J segment 9 bases; nucleotides outside the gene matches: 12. The CDR3 length is 16 residues. From germline, CDR1 is DFQATT and CDR2 SNEGSKA (reference sequence). This chain's CDR3 is CSARGDQASGSLEQFF. For the CDR3, the DNA is TGCAGTGCTAGAGGTGATCAGGCTAGCGGGAGTCTTGAGCAGTTCTTC.